This TCR beta chain was sequenced for a study of blood T cell repertoires in COVID-19. The wider study: Nucleic acid was either cDNA or gDNA, and it came from T cells, B-cell-depleted T cells, or PBMCs.

Germline V gives CDR1 MGHRA, CDR2 YSYEKL. V was trimmed by 1 base and J by 8 bases, leaving 6 bases between them. This CDR3 is 13 amino acids long. The authors' processing: Reference gene primer amplification gave nucleated cell count estimates. Assay: immunoSEQ multiplex PCR; the TCRdb copy retains only in-frame clones and omits some. V, J and clone size are those of that table, while D and trimming were read from the DNA. The data show about 500,000 clones, 85% to 90% seen once. The receptor was isolated from a man aged 18-30 years with COVID-19, enrolled during active disease. This chain uses TRBV4-1 with TRBJ1-6; D unclear. The sequencing sample was made of peripheral blood. CDR3: CASSQVQDSPLHF. The DNA of the CDR3 is TGCGCCAGCAGCCAAGTTCAGGATTCACCCCTCCACTTT.